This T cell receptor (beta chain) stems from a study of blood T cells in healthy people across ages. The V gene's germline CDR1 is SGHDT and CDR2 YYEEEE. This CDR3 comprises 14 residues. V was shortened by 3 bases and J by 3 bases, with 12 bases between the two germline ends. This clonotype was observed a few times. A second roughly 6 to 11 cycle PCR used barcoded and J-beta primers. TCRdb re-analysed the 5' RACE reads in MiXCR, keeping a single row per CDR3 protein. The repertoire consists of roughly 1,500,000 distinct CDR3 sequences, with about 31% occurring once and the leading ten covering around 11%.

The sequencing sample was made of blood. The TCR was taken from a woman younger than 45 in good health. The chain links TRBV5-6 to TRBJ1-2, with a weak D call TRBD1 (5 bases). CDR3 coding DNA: TGTGCCAGCAGCTCGGGGCGGTCTGACTATGGCTACACCTTC. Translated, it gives CASSSGRSDYGYTF.